These 20 T cell receptor beta chains came from one sample sequenced in a study of blood T cell repertoires in COVID-19. Here immunoSEQ multiplex PCR was the method, and the copy in TCRdb shows in-frame clones only, minus some. The sample shows over 120,000 clones, approximately 87% of them seen only once. The specimen was peripheral blood. The receptors here all came from a woman between 50 and 59 years old with active or convalescent COVID-19.

The CDR3 protein is CSVAGQGLSYYTEAFF. As DNA, the CDR3 is TGCAGCGTCGCTGGACAGGGATTGAGTTATTACACTGAAGCTTTCTTT. The rearrangement uses TRBV29-1 and TRBJ1-1; TRBD1 agrees at 8 bases. There are 16 residues in the CDR3. Germline V gene lookup returns CDR1 SQVTM and CDR2 ANQGSEA. J lost 3 bases, V lost 6 bases, and 15 bases had no gene match.

This clone was detected a few times. The chain joins TRBV19 to TRBJ2-2, with D maybe TRBD2 (8 bases). CDR1 LNHDA and CDR2 SQIVND come from the germline V gene (reference sequence). CDR3 length equals 18 residues. Trimming removed 7 bases from V and 7 bases from J, with 28 bases in between. Here the CDR3 DNA reads TGTGCCAGTAACCCTTTGGCTAGCGGGTACCCAGGGGGCGGGGAGCTGTTTTTT. It yields the protein CASNPLASGYPGGGELFF. The entire variable domain, with the rest obtained from reference TRBV19 and TRBJ2-2, is as follows: DGGITQSPKYLFRKEGQNVTLSCEQNLNHDAMYWYRQDPGQGLRLIYYSQIVNDFQKGDIAEGYSVSREKKESFPLTVTSAQKNPTAFYLCASNPLASGYPGGGELFFGEGSRLTVL.

V is TRBV7-2 and J is TRBJ1-2; 8 bases map to TRBD1. In germline, CDR1 is SGHTA, CDR2 FQGNSA. After removal of 1 base from V and 4 bases from J, the junction contained 11 bases not matched to a gene. This CDR3 has 17 amino acids. This CDR3 is CASSLDKGDRRIYGYTF. CDR3 bases: TGTGCCAGCAGCTTAGATAAGGGGGACAGGCGAATCTATGGCTACACCTTC.

This clone has a single count. The chain links TRBV9 to TRBJ2-3; D gene uncertain. Germline V gene data show CDR1 as SGDLS and CDR2 as YYNGEE. There are 14 residues in the CDR3. Trimming removed 0 bases from V and 5 bases from J, with 10 bases in between. The CDR3: CASSVEASLDTQYF. The DNA for the CDR3 is TGTGCCAGCAGCGTAGAAGCCTCACTAGATACGCAGTATTTT.

The rearrangement links TRBV3-1 (or the pseudogene TRBV3-2) to TRBJ1-1; 9 positions match TRBD1. The V and J ends lost 3 bases and 7 bases, in that order; junction bases with no gene match: 3. Looked up from germline, CDR1 is LGHDT and CDR2 is YNNKEL (reference sequence). The CDR3 totals 13 residues. CDR3 sequence reads: CASSHGTGSEAFF. CDR3 in DNA: TGTGCCAGCAGCCACGGGACAGGGAGTGAAGCTTTCTTT.

This chain links TRBV3-1 (or the pseudogene TRBV3-2) with TRBJ2-1; TRBD2 matches 11 bases. Germline V gene data show CDR1 as LGHDT and CDR2 as YNNKEL (reference sequence). With V trimmed by 4 bases and J by 2 bases, 10 bases remained unmatched. The CDR3 spans 18 residues. CDR3 coding DNA: TGTGCCAGCAGCCCGTACGACTTAGCGGGAGGGCCCTACAATGAGCAGTTCTTC. Translating gives CASSPYDLAGGPYNEQFF.

V and J are TRBV11-3 and TRBJ2-3; 7 bases match TRBD1. V dropped 5 bases and J dropped 1; count of bases not matched to a gene: 0. Germline CDR1 reads SGHNT; CDR2 reads YENEEA. This CDR3 is 13 amino acids long. Here the CDR3 DNA reads TGTGCCAGCAGCGGACAGGGCACAGATACGCAGTATTTT. The encoded protein is CASSGQGTDTQYF. The full variable domain, completed using reference TRBV11-3 and TRBJ2-3, is EAGVVQSPRYKIIEKKQPVAFWCNPISGHNTLYWYLQNLGQGPELLIRYENEEAVDDSQLPKDRFSAERLKGVDSTLKIQPAELGDSAVYLCASSGQGTDTQYFGPGTRLTVL.

V is TRBV7-2 and J is TRBJ1-2, with D perhaps matching TRBD1 (6 bases). The germline V gene has CDR1 SGHTA and CDR2 FQGNSA. V gave up 3 bases and J gave up 11 bases, with 19 bases separating them. The CDR3 is 14 amino acids. In nucleotides, the CDR3 is TGTGCCAGCAGCTTCGGCGCTGGGAGGGGGGATTACACCTTC. As protein: CASSFGAGRGDYTF. Full variable domain (rest looked up from reference TRBV7-2 and TRBJ1-2): GAGVSQSPSNKVTEKGKDVELRCDPISGHTALYWYRQSLGQGLEFLIYFQGNSAPDKSGLPSDRFSAERTGGSVSTLTIQRTQQEDSAVYLCASSFGAGRGDYTFGSGTRLTVV.

The genes are TRBV7-2 and TRBJ1-6, with unresolved D. The CDR3 runs to 12 residues. Trimming removed 1 base at V and 10 bases at J, with 5 bases between. Germline V lookup: CDR1 SGHTA, CDR2 FQGNSA. The CDR3 spells CASSLVLSPLHF. In DNA, the CDR3 is TGTGCCAGCAGCTTAGTACTGTCACCCCTCCACTTT.

V usage is TRBV6-2 or TRBV6-3 and J usage is TRBJ1-3; D call uncertain. The germline V and J ends were trimmed by 5 bases and 4 bases, with 15 bases remaining between them. Germline CDR1 is MNHEY and CDR2 is SVGEGT. The CDR3 runs to 15 residues. As DNA, the CDR3 is TGTGCCAGCAGTCGTCCTAGCCCGGGAGGAAACACCATATATTTT. Amino acid sequence: CASSRPSPGGNTIYF.

This chain uses TRBV2 with TRBJ2-1, with 10 positions matching TRBD2. CDR3 length: 16 amino acids. V dropped 5 bases and J dropped 6; count of bases not matched to a gene: 10. CDR1 SNHLY and CDR2 FYNNEI come from the germline V gene. CDR3 in DNA: TGTGCCAGCAGTCGGGGCACTAGCGGGATTGTCAATGAGCAGTTCTTC. Its translation: CASSRGTSGIVNEQFF.

The CDR3 reads CASRETGWSYEQYF. Here the CDR3 DNA reads TGTGCCAGCAGAGAGACAGGGTGGTCCTACGAGCAGTACTTC. This rearrangement joins TRBV27 to TRBJ2-7; TRBD1 aligns across 7 bases. Trimming took 6 bases from V and 1 from J; bases not matched to a gene: 6. The germline CDR1 and CDR2 sequences are MNHEY and SMNVEV (reference sequence). The CDR3 extends over 14 amino acids.

The V and J genes are TRBV19 and TRBJ1-5; 8 bases map to TRBD1. Germline CDR1 is LNHDA and CDR2 is SQIVND (reference sequence). The V and J ends lost 6 bases and 7 bases, in that order; junction bases with no gene match: 8. CDR3 length: 14 residues. The CDR3 loop is CASSQTGGRQPQHF. For the CDR3, the DNA is TGTGCCAGTAGCCAAACAGGGGGTCGGCAGCCCCAGCATTTT.

This clone was seen just once. The rearrangement links TRBV14 to TRBJ2-5; TRBD2 agrees at 7 bases. This CDR3 is 19 amino acids long. J lost 0 bases, V lost 2 bases, and 15 bases had no gene match. Looked up from germline, CDR1 is SGHDN and CDR2 is FVKESK. The CDR3 spells CASSQPWGRVDGNQETQYF. As DNA, the CDR3 is TGTGCCAGCAGCCAACCCTGGGGGAGGGTCGACGGAAACCAAGAGACCCAGTACTTC.

The chain couples TRBV6-2 or TRBV6-3 to TRBJ1-4; D perhaps matches TRBD1 (5 bases). The CDR3 spans 14 residues. The germline gives CDR1 MNHEY, CDR2 SVGEGT. V was trimmed by 4 bases and J by 8 bases, leaving 14 bases between them. CDR3 amino acids: CASSSRTPHEKLFF. Written as DNA, the CDR3 is TGTGCCAGCAGTTCTCGGACACCCCACGAAAAACTGTTTTTT.

This clone was recorded only once. This chain connects TRBV5-4 to TRBJ2-1, with 13 bases that match TRBD2. The V gene end was trimmed by 4 bases and the J gene end by 4 bases; junction bases not matched to a gene: 8. Germline CDR1 is SGHNT and CDR2 is YYREEE (reference sequence). This CDR3 comprises 17 residues. The CDR3 is CASSEILAGGRYNEQFF. The DNA for the CDR3 is TGTGCCAGCAGCGAAATACTAGCGGGGGGGCGGTACAATGAGCAGTTCTTC.

The rearrangement uses TRBV15 and TRBJ2-1; 8 bases are shared with TRBD2. Germline trimming cut 0 bases from V and 8 bases from J; bases unmatched to any gene: 12. Germline CDR1 and CDR2: LNHNV and YYDKDF (reference sequence). CDR3 size: 17 residues. CDR3 coding DNA: TGTGCCACCAGCAGAGACCGGGAGGGAGGGCCGGTGGATGAGCAGTTCTTC. It encodes CATSRDREGGPVDEQFF.

This chain joins TRBV11-2 and TRBJ1-2; TRBD1 matches 8 bases. This CDR3 comprises 15 residues. With V trimmed by 0 bases and J by 9 bases, 9 bases remained unmatched. The germline CDR1 and CDR2 sequences are SGHAT and FQNNGV. The CDR3 DNA sequence: TGTGCCAGCAGCTTAGAGGCAGGGGGCGCTTCTAGCTACACCTTC. Its protein is CASSLEAGGASSYTF. The full variable domain, rest sourced from reference TRBV11-2 and TRBJ1-2, is EAGVAQSPRYKIIEKRQSVAFWCNPISGHATLYWYQQILGQGPKLLIQFQNNGVVDDSQLPKDRFSAERLKGVDSTLKIQPAKLEDSAVYLCASSLEAGGASSYTFGSGTRLTVV.

The rearrangement links TRBV5-1 to TRBJ2-1, with 10 nucleotides matching TRBD1. The V gene's germline CDR1 is SGHRS and CDR2 YFSETQ. The CDR3 sequence is 15 residues long. V lost 4 bases, J lost 8 bases, and 9 bases stayed unmatched. In DNA form, the CDR3 reads TGCGCCAGCAGCACCCGGGACAGGGGAATCTATGAGCAGTTCTTC. Protein sequence: CASSTRDRGIYEQFF.

V gene TRBV30 combines with J gene TRBJ2-7, with 9 bases identical to TRBD1. The germline gives CDR1 GTSNPN, CDR2 SVGIG (reference sequence). The CDR3 spans 14 residues. V lost 2 bases to trimming and J lost 6 bases; unmatched junction nucleotides: 8. Here the CDR3 DNA reads TGTGCCTGGAGTACTACAGGGGGCACGGGCGAGCAGTACTTC. Protein: CAWSTTGGTGEQYF.